Sequencing of this TCR beta chain was carried out in a study of identical twins. A note on this clonotype: Its cognate antigen is unknown.

Germline values: CDR1 SGHRS, CDR2 YFSETQ. The CDR3 has 15 residues. Trimming cost V 4 bases and J 2 bases, with 12 bases left between them. Whole-study findings and limits: The conclusions drew on cross-sectional statistical analysis instead of tracking the same donors. The study found weaker excess twin sharing in beta out-of-frame sequences. Out-of-frame TCR alpha sharing in monozygotic twins exceeded recombination model predictions. Cord blood beta clonotypes present at high abundance carried fewer insertions; no such pattern appeared in memory repertoires.

MiXCR, run by TCRdb on the 5' RACE reads, gives a single entry per CDR3 protein. The sample consists of roughly 250,000 distinct CDR3 sequences, around 15% of them appearing once. The V call is TRBV5-1, the J call TRBJ2-2; D possibly corresponds to TRBD1 (6 bases). Sequenced sample: memory (CD45RO+) T cells sorted from blood. This clonotype originated in a woman younger than 35 in good health. For the CDR3, the DNA is TGCGCCAGCAGCCCCCAGGACAGAAACACCGGGGAGCTGTTTTTT. This gives the protein CASSPQDRNTGELFF. Drawing the rest from reference TRBV5-1 and TRBJ2-2, the complete variable domain is KAGVTQTPRYLIKTRGQQVTLSCSPISGHRSVSWYQQTPGQGLQFLFEYFSETQRNKGNFPGRFSGRQFSNSRSEMNVSTLELGDSALYLCASSPQDRNTGELFFGEGSRLTVL.